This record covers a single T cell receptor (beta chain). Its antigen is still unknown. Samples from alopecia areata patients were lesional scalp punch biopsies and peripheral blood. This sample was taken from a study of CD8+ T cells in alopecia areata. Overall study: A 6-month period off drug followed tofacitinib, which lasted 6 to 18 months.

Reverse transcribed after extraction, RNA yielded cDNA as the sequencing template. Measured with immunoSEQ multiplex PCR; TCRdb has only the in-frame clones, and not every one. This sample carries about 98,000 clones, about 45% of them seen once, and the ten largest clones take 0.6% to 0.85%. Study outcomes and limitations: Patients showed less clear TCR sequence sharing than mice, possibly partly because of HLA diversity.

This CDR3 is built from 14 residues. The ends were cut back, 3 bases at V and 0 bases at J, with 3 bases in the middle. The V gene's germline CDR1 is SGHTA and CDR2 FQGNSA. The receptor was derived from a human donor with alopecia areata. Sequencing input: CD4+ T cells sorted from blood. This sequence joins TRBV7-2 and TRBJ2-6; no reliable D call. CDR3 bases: TGTGCCAGCAGCTTCAACTCTGGGGCCAACGTCCTGACTTTC. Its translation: CASSFNSGANVLTF.